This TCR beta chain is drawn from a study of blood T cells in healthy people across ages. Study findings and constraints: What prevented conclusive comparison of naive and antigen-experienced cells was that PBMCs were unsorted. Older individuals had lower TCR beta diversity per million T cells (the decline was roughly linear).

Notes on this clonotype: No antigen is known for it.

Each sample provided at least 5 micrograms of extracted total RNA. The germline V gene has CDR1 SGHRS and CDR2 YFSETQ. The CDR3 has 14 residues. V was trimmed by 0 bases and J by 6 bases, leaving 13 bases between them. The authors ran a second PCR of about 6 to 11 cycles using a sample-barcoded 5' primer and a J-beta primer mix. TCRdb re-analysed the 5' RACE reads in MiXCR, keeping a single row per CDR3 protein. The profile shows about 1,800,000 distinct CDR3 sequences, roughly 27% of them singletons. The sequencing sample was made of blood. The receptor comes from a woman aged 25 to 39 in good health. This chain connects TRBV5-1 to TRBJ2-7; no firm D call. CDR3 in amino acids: CASSLDSGPGEQYF. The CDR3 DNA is TGCGCCAGCAGCTTGGACTCCGGGCCGGGCGAGCAGTACTTC. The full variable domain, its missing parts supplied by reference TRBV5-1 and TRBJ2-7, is KAGVTQTPRYLIKTRGQQVTLSCSPISGHRSVSWYQQTPGQGLQFLFEYFSETQRNKGNFPGRFSGRQFSNSRSEMNVSTLELGDSALYLCASSLDSGPGEQYFGPGTRLTVT.